These 25 T cell receptor beta chains were sequenced from one sample in a study of blood T cell repertoires in COVID-19. Method: immunoSEQ multiplex PCR; TCRdb's copy keeps in-frame clones and lacks some. The sample has around 250,000 clones; roughly 85% are singletons. Sequenced sample: peripheral blood. The receptors were gathered from a woman in her 30s with active or convalescent COVID-19.

This chain uses TRBV6-5 with TRBJ2-5, with 8 bases aligning to TRBD2. This CDR3 has 14 residues. In germline, CDR1 is MNHEY, CDR2 SVGAGI. The trim removed 8 bases at V and 4 bases at J, leaving 9 bases unmatched. The CDR3 sequence is CASREGRVGETQYF. In DNA, the CDR3 is TGTGCCAGCCGGGAGGGCAGAGTGGGAGAGACCCAGTACTTC.

A word on this clone: This sample also contains other DNA sequences that code for the same CDR3. V usage is TRBV28 and J usage is TRBJ2-7; D perhaps matches TRBD2 (5 bases). The CDR3 runs to 12 residues. V was trimmed by 6 bases and J by 1 base, leaving 7 bases between them. Germline assignment: CDR1 MDHEN and CDR2 SYDVKM. CDR3 residues: CASSRDSYEQYF. CDR3 nucleotide sequence: TGTGCCAGCAGCCGGGATTCCTACGAGCAGTACTTC.

The J gene is TRBJ1-5, the V gene TRBV6-1; D is possibly TRBD1 (5 bases). The CDR3 is 16 amino acids. V lost 0 bases and J 2 bases, leaving 11 bases between the germline ends. CDR1 and CDR2 from the germline V gene are MNHNS and SASEGT. CDR3 protein: CASSEAVGGGNQPQHF. DNA of the CDR3: TGTGCCAGCAGTGAAGCTGTCGGGGGGGGCAATCAGCCCCAGCATTTT.

This sequence joins TRBV28 and TRBJ1-2; 9 bases align to TRBD1. The V segment lost 5 bases and the J segment 7 bases; nucleotides outside the gene matches: 8. The germline gives CDR1 MDHEN, CDR2 SYDVKM. There are 14 residues in the CDR3. The CDR3 is CASSQPGQGGGYTF. The CDR3 DNA reads TGTGCCAGCAGTCAACCGGGACAGGGCGGTGGCTACACCTTC.

The rearrangement uses TRBV28 and TRBJ1-2, with 12 bases identical to TRBD1. J gave up 4 bases and V 6 bases, and 12 bases lay outside the gene matches. Germline V gene lookup returns CDR1 MDHEN and CDR2 SYDVKM. The CDR3 contains 17 residues. The CDR3 DNA reads as TGTGCCAGCAGCCTTCACGATGGGACAGGGGGCTCCTATGGCTACACCTTC. This gives the protein CASSLHDGTGGSYGYTF.

The chain combines TRBV4-3 with TRBJ2-3; 14 bases align to TRBD2. V lost 1 base to trimming and J lost 1 base; unmatched junction nucleotides: 4. Germline V lookup: CDR1 LGHNA, CDR2 YSLEER. This CDR3 has 18 amino acids. CDR3: CASSQGGTSGGRTDTQYF. The CDR3 DNA reads TGCGCCAGCAGCCAAGGTGGGACTAGCGGGGGCCGCACAGATACGCAGTATTTT.

The rearrangement uses TRBV7-9 and TRBJ2-3; the match to TRBD1 covers 12 bases. With V trimmed by 5 bases and J by 4 bases, 13 bases remained unmatched. The germline gives CDR1 SEHNR, CDR2 FQNEAQ (reference sequence). The CDR3 totals 18 residues. CDR3: CASSRTKGDRGQADTQYF. The DNA for the CDR3 is TGTGCCAGCAGCCGGACAAAAGGGGACAGGGGGCAGGCAGATACGCAGTATTTT.

The V call is TRBV9, the J call TRBJ2-3, with no clear D. CDR3 length: 12 residues. In germline, CDR1 is SGDLS, CDR2 YYNGEE. Trimming shortened V by 4 bases and J by 7 bases, and 10 bases separated the two germline ends. For the CDR3, the DNA is TGTGCCAGCAGCAAACCCGGTAATACGCAGTATTTT. The encoded protein is CASSKPGNTQYF.

The J gene is TRBJ2-7, the V gene TRBV27; D possibly corresponds to TRBD2 (7 bases). The germline V gene has CDR1 MNHEY and CDR2 SMNVEV (reference sequence). This CDR3 has 13 amino acids. Trimming removed 2 bases from V and 5 bases from J, with 10 bases in between. CDR3 DNA: TGTGCCAGCAGTTTAGCGGGGGCAGACGAGCAGTACTTC. It encodes CASSLAGADEQYF.

This chain links TRBV27 with TRBJ1-2; 7 bases align to TRBD1. Germline CDR1 MNHEY, CDR2 SMNVEV (reference sequence). The CDR3 is 15 residues long. After removal of 5 bases from V and 2 bases from J, the junction contained 8 bases not matched to a gene. The CDR3 loop is CASSLRQGRNYGYTF. The DNA for the CDR3 is TGTGCCAGCAGTCTTAGACAGGGTCGCAACTATGGCTACACCTTC.

J is TRBJ1-2 and V is TRBV19, with D uncertain. CDR1 is LNHDA, CDR2 SQIVND, per germline (reference sequence). The CDR3 runs 17 residues. V was clipped by 4 bases and J by 7 bases, with 25 bases between them. In DNA, the CDR3 is TGTGCCAGTAGTAGAGGGCTCACTCCTAGGCACCCTCGTGGCTACACCTTC. Its translation is CASSRGLTPRHPRGYTF.

The chain is built from TRBV6-2 or TRBV6-3 and TRBJ1-1; unclear D gene. V lost 1 base and J 4 bases, leaving 10 bases between the germline ends. Germline values: CDR1 MNHEY, CDR2 SVGEGT. The CDR3 runs 14 residues. The CDR3 DNA reads as TGTGCCAGCAGTTACTTCTCCCTAAGCACTGAAGCTTTCTTT. Its translation: CASSYFSLSTEAFF.

The chain couples TRBV5-4 to TRBJ1-2, with 9 bases matching TRBD1. The V and J ends lost 2 bases and 8 bases, in that order; junction bases with no gene match: 25. The CDR3 runs 20 residues. Per the germline V gene, CDR1 is SGHNT and CDR2 is YYREEE (reference sequence). The CDR3 DNA follows: TGTGCCAGCAGCTTTTTACAGGGGGCGTTCGGATCACCTACAAGGAGGGGCTACACCTTC. Protein product: CASSFLQGAFGSPTRRGYTF.

V and J are TRBV18 and TRBJ1-1; D is possibly TRBD1 (5 bases). Between the trimmed V and J ends, which lost 2 bases and 4 bases, there was a span of 14 bases. The length of the CDR3 is 15 residues. Germline V CDR1 and CDR2: KGHSH, LQKENI. Here the CDR3 DNA reads TGTGCCAGCTCACCATTACAGGAACTCCCCACTGAAGCTTTCTTT. This codes for CASSPLQELPTEAFF.

The chain couples TRBV7-2 to TRBJ2-5, with D perhaps matching TRBD1 (7 bases). This CDR3 has 14 amino acids. Trimming pared 3 bases from V and 5 bases from J, leaving 13 bases between. Germline V gene data show CDR1 as SGHTA and CDR2 as FQGNSA. In DNA form, the CDR3 reads TGTGCCAGCAGCTTCCGACTAGGGGGCGAGACCCAGTACTTC. Its translation: CASSFRLGGETQYF.

This sequence joins TRBV11-3 and TRBJ2-2; 8 bases are shared with TRBD1. The V segment lost 4 bases and the J segment 3 bases; nucleotides outside the gene matches: 7. Germline V gives CDR1 SGHNT, CDR2 YENEEA. The CDR3 is made up of 16 amino acids. Here the CDR3 reads CASSSGGVRDTGELFF. The CDR3 DNA reads TGTGCCAGCAGCTCAGGGGGCGTAAGGGACACCGGGGAGCTGTTTTTT.

Here the CDR3 DNA reads TGTGCCAGCAGTGACCTAGCGGGGGTGTTCTTC. It is translated as CASSDLAGVFF. This chain uses TRBV2 with TRBJ2-1, with 10 bases lining up with TRBD2. Germline V lookup: CDR1 SNHLY, CDR2 FYNNEI. The V segment lost 3 bases and the J segment 15 bases; nucleotides outside the gene matches: 2. The CDR3 consists of 11 residues.

The chain has TRBV10-3 and TRBJ1-4, with D possibly matching TRBD1 (5 bases). Germline V gene data show CDR1 as ENHRY and CDR2 as SYGVKD. V shed 2 bases and J shed 4 bases, with 8 bases lying between them. The CDR3 extends over 14 amino acids. The CDR3 DNA reads as TGTGCCATCAGTGAGACAGGAAATAATGAAAAACTGTTTTTT. Its protein product is CAISETGNNEKLFF.

The J gene is TRBJ1-1, the V gene TRBV7-8; TRBD1 agrees at 7 bases. CDR3 length: 13 residues. Germline assignment: CDR1 SGHVS and CDR2 FQNEAQ. The V gene end was trimmed by 8 bases and the J gene end by 4 bases; junction bases not matched to a gene: 7. CDR3 sequence (DNA): TGTGCCAGCGGCAGGGGGACCGGCACTGAAGCTTTCTTT. Its protein is CASGRGTGTEAFF.

The V and J genes are TRBV6-6 and TRBJ2-7, with D possibly TRBD2 on 7 matching bases. This CDR3 comprises 14 residues. V was cut by 7 bases and J by 3 bases, with 16 bases left in between. The germline V gene encodes CDR1 MNHNY and CDR2 SVGAGI (reference sequence). This CDR3 reads CASNLGGDHYEQYF. The CDR3 nucleotides read TGTGCCAGCAACCTAGGGGGGGACCACTACGAGCAGTACTTC.

A word on this clone: A junction boundary mismatches the germline segment, possibly from a read error. The rearrangement joins TRBV7-7 to TRBJ2-5, with TRBD2 matching over 9 bases. Germline values: CDR1 SSHAT, CDR2 FNYEAQ (reference sequence). The CDR3 has 16 amino acids. In DNA, the CDR3 is TGTGCTAGCAGCTTAGTAGCGGGGGCCCGCCAAGAGACCCAGTACTTC. This codes for CASSLVAGARQETQYF.

V usage is TRBV5-6 and J usage is TRBJ2-7; D perhaps matches TRBD2 (6 bases). The V gene's germline CDR1 is SGHDT and CDR2 YYEEEE. The length of the CDR3 is 15 residues. Deletions cut 0 bases from V and 0 bases from J, with 10 bases between. Here the CDR3 DNA reads TGTGCCAGCAGCTTGGGGCCCGGGAGCTCCTACGAGCAGTACTTC. Amino acid sequence: CASSLGPGSSYEQYF.

The chain links TRBV27 to TRBJ1-4, with D possibly TRBD1 on 6 matching bases. V lost 0 bases, J lost 10 bases, and 15 bases lay in between. This CDR3 is 15 amino acids long. The V gene's germline CDR1 is MNHEY and CDR2 SMNVEV (reference sequence). The CDR3 bases are TGTGCCAGCAGTTTATCTCCACAGGGCGGTGTAAAACTGTTTTTT. Amino acid sequence: CASSLSPQGGVKLFF.

The V call is TRBV6-5, the J call TRBJ2-3, with 9 bases aligning to TRBD2. Germline lookup yields CDR1 MNHEY and CDR2 SVGAGI. This CDR3 is built from 15 residues. The junction had 7 bases not matched to a gene; V was cut back by 4 bases and J by 5 bases. The CDR3 region has the DNA TGTGCCAGCAGTTTGTCGGGACTAGCATTAGATACGCAGTATTTT. Amino acid sequence: CASSLSGLALDTQYF.

CDR3 in amino acids: CAISEVVTGYGYTF. As DNA, the CDR3 is TGTGCCATCAGTGAGGTGGTGACAGGGTATGGCTACACCTTC. The chain carries TRBV10-3 and TRBJ1-2, with TRBD1 matching over 7 bases. Germline assignment: CDR1 ENHRY and CDR2 SYGVKD. The CDR3 runs 14 residues. V dropped 2 bases and J dropped 5; count of bases not matched to a gene: 5.